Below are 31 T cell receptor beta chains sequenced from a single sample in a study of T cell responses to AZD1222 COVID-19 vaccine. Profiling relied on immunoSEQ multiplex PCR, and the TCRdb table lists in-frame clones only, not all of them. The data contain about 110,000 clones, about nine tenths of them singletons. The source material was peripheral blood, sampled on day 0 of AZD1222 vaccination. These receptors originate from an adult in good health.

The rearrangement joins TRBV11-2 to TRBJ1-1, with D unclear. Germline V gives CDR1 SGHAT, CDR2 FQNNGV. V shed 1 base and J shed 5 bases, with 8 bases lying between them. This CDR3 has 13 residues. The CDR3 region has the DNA TGTGCCAGCAGCTTAGGCGCAGGTACTGAAGCTTTCTTT. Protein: CASSLGAGTEAFF.

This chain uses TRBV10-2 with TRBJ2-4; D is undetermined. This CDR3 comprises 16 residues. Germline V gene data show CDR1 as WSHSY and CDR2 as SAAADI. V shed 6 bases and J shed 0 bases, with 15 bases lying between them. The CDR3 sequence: CASSLGVPLAKNIQYF. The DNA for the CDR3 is TGCGCCAGCAGCCTTGGGGTGCCCCTAGCCAAAAACATTCAGTACTTC.

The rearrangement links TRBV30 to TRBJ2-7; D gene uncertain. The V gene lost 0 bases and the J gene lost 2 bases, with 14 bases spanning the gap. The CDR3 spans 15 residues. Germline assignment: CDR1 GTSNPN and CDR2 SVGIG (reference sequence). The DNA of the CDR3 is TGTGCCTGGAGTGTTGAGGCCATTCCCGCCTACGAGCAGTACTTC. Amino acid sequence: CAWSVEAIPAYEQYF.

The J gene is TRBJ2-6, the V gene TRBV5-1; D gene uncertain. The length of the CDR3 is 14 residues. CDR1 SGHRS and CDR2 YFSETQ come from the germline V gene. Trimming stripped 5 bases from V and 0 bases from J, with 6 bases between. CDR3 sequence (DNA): TGCGCCAGCAGGGACCCCTCTGGGGCCAACGTCCTGACTTTC. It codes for CASRDPSGANVLTF.

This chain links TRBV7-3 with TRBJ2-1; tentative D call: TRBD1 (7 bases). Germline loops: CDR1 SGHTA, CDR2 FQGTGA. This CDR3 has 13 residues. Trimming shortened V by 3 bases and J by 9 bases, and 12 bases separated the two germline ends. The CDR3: CASSLTQGGEQFF. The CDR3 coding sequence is TGTGCCAGCAGCTTGACCCAGGGGGGTGAGCAGTTCTTC.

The CDR3: CASSLTGGYQPQHF. Written as DNA, the CDR3 is TGTGCCAGCAGTCTGACAGGGGGCTATCAGCCCCAGCATTTT. V gene TRBV6-5 combines with J gene TRBJ1-5; 10 bases map to TRBD1. Unmatched junction bases numbered 3, after V lost 5 bases and J lost 5 bases. CDR3 length equals 14 residues. Germline V gene data show CDR1 as MNHEY and CDR2 as SVGAGI.

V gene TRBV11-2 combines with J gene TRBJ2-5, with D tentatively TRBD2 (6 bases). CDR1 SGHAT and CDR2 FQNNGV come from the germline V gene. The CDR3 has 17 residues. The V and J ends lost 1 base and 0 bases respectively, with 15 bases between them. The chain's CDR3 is CASSLGTGGTYQETQYF. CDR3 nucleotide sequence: TGTGCCAGCAGCTTAGGTACAGGAGGGACGTACCAAGAGACCCAGTACTTC. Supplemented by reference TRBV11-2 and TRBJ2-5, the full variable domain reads EAGVAQSPRYKIIEKRQSVAFWCNPISGHATLYWYQQILGQGPKLLIQFQNNGVVDDSQLPKDRFSAERLKGVDSTLKIQPAKLEDSAVYLCASSLGTGGTYQETQYFGPGTRLLVL.

The CDR3 here is CSAPINYGYTF. The CDR3 nucleotides are TGCAGTGCTCCGATAAACTATGGCTACACCTTC. This chain connects TRBV20-1 to TRBJ1-2; unclear D gene. The CDR3 runs to 11 residues. Trimming left V 5 bases short and J 2 bases short, with 6 bases between. From germline, CDR1 is DFQATT and CDR2 SNEGSKA (reference sequence).

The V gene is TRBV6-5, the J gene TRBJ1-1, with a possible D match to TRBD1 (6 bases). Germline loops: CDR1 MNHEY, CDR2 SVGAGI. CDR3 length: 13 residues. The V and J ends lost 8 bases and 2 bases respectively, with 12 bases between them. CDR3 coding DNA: TGTGCCAGCGGGGGCTTCCGAAACACTGAAGCTTTCTTT. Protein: CASGGFRNTEAFF.

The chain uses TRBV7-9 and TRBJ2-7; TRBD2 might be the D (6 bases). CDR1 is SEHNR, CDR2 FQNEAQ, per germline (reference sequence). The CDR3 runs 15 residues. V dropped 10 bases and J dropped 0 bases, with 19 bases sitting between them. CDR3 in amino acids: CATSPPVTSSYEQYF. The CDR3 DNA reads TGTGCCACTTCACCCCCCGTGACTAGCTCCTACGAGCAGTACTTC.

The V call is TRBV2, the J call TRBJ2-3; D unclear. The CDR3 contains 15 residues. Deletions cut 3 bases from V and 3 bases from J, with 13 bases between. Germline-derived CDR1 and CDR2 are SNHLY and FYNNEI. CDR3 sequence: CASSEDLPSTDTQYF. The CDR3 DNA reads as TGTGCCAGCAGTGAGGACCTACCGAGTACAGATACGCAGTATTTT.

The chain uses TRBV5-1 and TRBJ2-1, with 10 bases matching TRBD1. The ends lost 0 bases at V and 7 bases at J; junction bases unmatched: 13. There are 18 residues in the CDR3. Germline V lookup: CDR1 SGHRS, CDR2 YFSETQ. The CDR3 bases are TGCGCCAGCAGCTTGGCTGTGACAGGGGGCAATTCGCGGAATGAGCAGTTCTTC. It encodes CASSLAVTGGNSRNEQFF. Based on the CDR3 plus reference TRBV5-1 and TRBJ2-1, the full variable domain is KAGVTQTPRYLIKTRGQQVTLSCSPISGHRSVSWYQQTPGQGLQFLFEYFSETQRNKGNFPGRFSGRQFSNSRSEMNVSTLELGDSALYLCASSLAVTGGNSRNEQFFGPGTRLTVL.

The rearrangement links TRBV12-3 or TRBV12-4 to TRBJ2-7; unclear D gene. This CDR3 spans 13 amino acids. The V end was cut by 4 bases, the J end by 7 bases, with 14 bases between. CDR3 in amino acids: CASSSWAGQEQYF. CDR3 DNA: TGTGCCAGCAGTTCCTGGGCCGGGCAGGAGCAGTACTTC.

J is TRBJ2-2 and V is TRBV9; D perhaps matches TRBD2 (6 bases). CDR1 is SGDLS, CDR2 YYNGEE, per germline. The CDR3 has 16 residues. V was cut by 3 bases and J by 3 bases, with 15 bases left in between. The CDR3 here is CASSASSWGDTGELFF. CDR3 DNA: TGTGCCAGCAGCGCTTCTAGCTGGGGGGACACCGGGGAGCTGTTTTTT.

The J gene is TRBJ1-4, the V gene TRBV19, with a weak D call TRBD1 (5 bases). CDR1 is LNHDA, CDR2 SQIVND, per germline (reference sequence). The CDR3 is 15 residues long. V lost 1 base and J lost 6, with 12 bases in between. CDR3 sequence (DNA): TGTGCCAGTAGTATAGGGGGGTACGGTGATGAAAAACTGTTTTTT. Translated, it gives CASSIGGYGDEKLFF.

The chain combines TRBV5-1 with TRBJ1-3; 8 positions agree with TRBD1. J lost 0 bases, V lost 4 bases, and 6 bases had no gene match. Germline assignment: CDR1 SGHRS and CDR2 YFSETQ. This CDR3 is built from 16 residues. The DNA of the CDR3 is TGCGCCAGCAGCGTGACAGGGGCGAGCTCTGGAAACACCATATATTTT. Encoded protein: CASSVTGASSGNTIYF.

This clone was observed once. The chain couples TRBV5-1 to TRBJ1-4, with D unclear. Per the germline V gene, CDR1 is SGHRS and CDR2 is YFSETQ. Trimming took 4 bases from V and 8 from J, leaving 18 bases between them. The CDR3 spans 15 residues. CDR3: CASSPLGIVAEKLFF. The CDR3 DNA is TGCGCCAGCAGCCCGTTAGGAATCGTGGCCGAAAAACTGTTTTTT.

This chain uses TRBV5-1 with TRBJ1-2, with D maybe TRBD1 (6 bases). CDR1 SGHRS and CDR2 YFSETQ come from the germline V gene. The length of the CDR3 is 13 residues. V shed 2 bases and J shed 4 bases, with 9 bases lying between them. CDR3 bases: TGCGCCAGCAGCTTCGGGGGCGGCTATGGCTACACCTTC. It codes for CASSFGGGYGYTF.

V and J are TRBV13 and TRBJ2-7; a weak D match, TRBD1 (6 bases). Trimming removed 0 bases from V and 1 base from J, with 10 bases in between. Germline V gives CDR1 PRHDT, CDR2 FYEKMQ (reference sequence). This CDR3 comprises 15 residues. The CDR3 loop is CASSLGRGSSYEQYF. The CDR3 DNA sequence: TGTGCCAGCAGCTTAGGCAGGGGCTCTTCCTACGAGCAGTACTTC.

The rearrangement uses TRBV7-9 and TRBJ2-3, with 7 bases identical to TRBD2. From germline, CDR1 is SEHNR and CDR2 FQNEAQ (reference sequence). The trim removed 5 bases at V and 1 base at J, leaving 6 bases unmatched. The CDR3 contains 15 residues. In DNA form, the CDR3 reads TGTGCCAGCAGCCCGGCTAGCGGCCGCACAGATACGCAGTATTTT. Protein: CASSPASGRTDTQYF.

The CDR3 here is CASSKPTLRYYSNQPQHF. The CDR3 nucleotides are TGTGCCAGCAGCAAACCTACACTAAGATATTATAGCAATCAGCCCCAGCATTTT. This rearrangement joins TRBV21-1 to TRBJ1-5. TRBV21-1 is designated a pseudogene. CDR3 length: 18 amino acids.

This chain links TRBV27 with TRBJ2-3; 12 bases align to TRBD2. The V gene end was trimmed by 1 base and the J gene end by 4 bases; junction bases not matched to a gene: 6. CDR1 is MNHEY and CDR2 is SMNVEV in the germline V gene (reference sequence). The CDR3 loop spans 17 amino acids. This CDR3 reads CASSLYGTSGLPDTQYF. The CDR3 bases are TGTGCCAGCAGTTTATACGGGACTAGCGGGCTCCCAGATACGCAGTATTTT.

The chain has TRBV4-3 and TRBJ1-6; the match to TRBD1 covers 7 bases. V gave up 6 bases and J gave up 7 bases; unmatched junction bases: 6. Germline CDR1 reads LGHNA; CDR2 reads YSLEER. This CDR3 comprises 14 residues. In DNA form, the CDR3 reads TGCGCCAGCAGACCCGGACAGGAGAATTCACCCCTCCACTTT. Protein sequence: CASRPGQENSPLHF.

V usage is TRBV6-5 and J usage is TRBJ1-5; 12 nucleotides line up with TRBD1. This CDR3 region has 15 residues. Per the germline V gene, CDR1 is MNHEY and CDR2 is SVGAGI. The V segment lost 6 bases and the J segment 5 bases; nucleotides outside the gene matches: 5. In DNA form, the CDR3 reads TGTGCCAGCAGGGGGACAGGGGGCGCGTATCAGCCCCAGCATTTT. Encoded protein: CASRGTGGAYQPQHF.

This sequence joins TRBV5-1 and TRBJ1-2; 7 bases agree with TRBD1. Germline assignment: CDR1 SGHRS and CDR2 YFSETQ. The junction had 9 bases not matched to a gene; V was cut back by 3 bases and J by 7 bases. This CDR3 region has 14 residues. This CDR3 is CASSSTRQGPGYTF. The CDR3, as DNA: TGCGCCAGCAGCTCGACCAGACAGGGTCCTGGCTACACCTTC.

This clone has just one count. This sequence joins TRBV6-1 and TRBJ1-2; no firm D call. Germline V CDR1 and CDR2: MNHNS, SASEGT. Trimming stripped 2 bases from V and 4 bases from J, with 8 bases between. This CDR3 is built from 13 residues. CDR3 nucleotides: TGTGCCAGCAGTGAATCCCAGGCCTATGGCTACACCTTC. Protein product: CASSESQAYGYTF.

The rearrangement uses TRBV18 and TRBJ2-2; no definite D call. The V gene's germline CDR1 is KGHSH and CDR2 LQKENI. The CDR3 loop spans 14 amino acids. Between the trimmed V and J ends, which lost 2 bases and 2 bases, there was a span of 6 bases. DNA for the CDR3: TGTGCCAGCTCACCAGTGGCAAACACCGGGGAGCTGTTTTTT. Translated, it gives CASSPVANTGELFF.

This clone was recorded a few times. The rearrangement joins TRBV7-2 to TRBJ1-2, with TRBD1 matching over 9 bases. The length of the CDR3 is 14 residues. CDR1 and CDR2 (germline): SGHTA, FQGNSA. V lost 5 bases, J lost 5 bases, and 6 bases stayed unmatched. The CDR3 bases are TGTGCCAGCAGCGCACAGGGACAGGGATATGGCTACACCTTC. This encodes CASSAQGQGYGYTF.

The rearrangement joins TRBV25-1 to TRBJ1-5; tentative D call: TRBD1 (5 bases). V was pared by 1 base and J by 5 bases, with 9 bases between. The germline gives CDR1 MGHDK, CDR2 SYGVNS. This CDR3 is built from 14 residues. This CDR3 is CASSEWGFDQPQHF. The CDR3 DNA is TGTGCCAGCAGTGAATGGGGGTTCGATCAGCCCCAGCATTTT.

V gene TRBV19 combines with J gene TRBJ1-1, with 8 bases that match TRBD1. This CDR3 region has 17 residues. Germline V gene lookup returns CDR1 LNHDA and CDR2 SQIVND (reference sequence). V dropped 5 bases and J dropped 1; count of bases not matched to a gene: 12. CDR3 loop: CASSFGRGLGKNTEAFF. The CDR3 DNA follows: TGTGCCAGTAGTTTCGGCAGGGGGCTTGGGAAGAACACTGAAGCTTTCTTT.

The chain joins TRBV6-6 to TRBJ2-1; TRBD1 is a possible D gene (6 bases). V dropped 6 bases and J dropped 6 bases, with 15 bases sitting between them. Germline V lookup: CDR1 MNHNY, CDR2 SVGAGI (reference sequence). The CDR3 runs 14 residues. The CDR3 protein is CASSPSTTGNEQFF. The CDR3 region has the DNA TGTGCCAGCAGCCCAAGCACGACAGGCAATGAGCAGTTCTTC.